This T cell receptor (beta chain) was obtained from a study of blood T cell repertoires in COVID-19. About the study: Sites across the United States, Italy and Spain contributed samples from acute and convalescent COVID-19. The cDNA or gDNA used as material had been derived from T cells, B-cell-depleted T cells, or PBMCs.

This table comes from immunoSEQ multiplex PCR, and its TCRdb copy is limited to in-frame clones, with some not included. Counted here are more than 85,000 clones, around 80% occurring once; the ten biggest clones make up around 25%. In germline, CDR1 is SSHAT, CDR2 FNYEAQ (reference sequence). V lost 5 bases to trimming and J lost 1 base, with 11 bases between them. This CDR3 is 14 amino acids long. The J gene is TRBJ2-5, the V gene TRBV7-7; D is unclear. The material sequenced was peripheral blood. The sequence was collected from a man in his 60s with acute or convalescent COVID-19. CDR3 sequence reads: CASSQAGTQETQYF. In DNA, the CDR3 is TGTGCCAGCAGCCAGGCCGGCACCCAAGAGACCCAGTACTTC.